This TCR beta chain is drawn from a study of beta chain features in type 1 diabetes. At the level of the study: Across all samples, over 85 million sorted cells were examined. Study-wide results and limits: People with Type 1 diabetes carried modestly yet significantly shorter TCRB CDR3s in all four CD4+ subsets. A definitive answer on HLA type influencing TCRB rearrangement was not reached here.

Of the isolated RNA, all was reverse transcribed, and so the sequenced material was expressed TCRB transcripts. Only in-frame clones appear in the TCRdb table, and some are missing; sequencing was by immunoSEQ multiplex PCR. The sample lists over 90,000 clones; under 30% were seen once. Germline values: CDR1 SGHAT, CDR2 FQNNGV. The CDR3 length is 14 residues. Trimming took 5 bases from V and 5 from J, leaving 15 bases between them. This clone was seen only a few times. Its specificity is not known. This receptor was taken from a woman between 18 and 29 years old with type 1 diabetes. Sequenced material: central memory CD4+ T cells from blood. This chain uses TRBV11-2 with TRBJ2-5, with D possibly TRBD2 on 5 matching bases. The CDR3 region has the DNA TGTGCCAGCAGCCCTATACACCGAGGGGAGACCCAGTACTTC. Translating it yields CASSPIHRGETQYF.